One sample yielded the 9 T cell receptor beta chains listed below, sequenced in a study of blood T cell repertoires in COVID-19. Measured with immunoSEQ multiplex PCR; TCRdb has only the in-frame clones, and not every one. The sample has 120,000 or so clones, roughly nine tenths seen once; the top ten hold approximately 27%. Input material: peripheral blood. Every receptor here comes from a man between 65 and 85 years old with active or convalescent COVID-19.

The chain links TRBV9 to TRBJ2-3; D unresolved. Germline CDR1 and CDR2: SGDLS and YYNGEE. The V gene lost 0 bases and the J gene lost 4 bases, with 6 bases spanning the gap. The CDR3 runs 13 residues. The CDR3 loop reads CASSVDSPDTQYF. CDR3 sequence (DNA): TGTGCCAGCAGCGTAGACTCACCAGATACGCAGTATTTT.

This rearrangement joins TRBV5-1 to TRBJ2-7, with TRBD2 matching over 10 bases. The CDR3 is made up of 15 amino acids. V trimming: 1 base; J trimming: 7 bases; junction bases outside the gene matches: 8. Germline V CDR1 and CDR2: SGHRS, YFSETQ. The CDR3 reads CASSLMLAGGGEQYF. CDR3 DNA: TGCGCCAGCAGCTTGATGTTAGCGGGAGGAGGAGAGCAGTACTTC.

V gene TRBV27 combines with J gene TRBJ2-7; D perhaps matches TRBD2 (5 bases). Looked up from germline, CDR1 is MNHEY and CDR2 is SMNVEV (reference sequence). The ends were cut back, 3 bases at V and 3 bases at J, with 15 bases in the middle. The CDR3 is 15 residues long. This chain's CDR3 is CASSFGNLGNYEQYF. Written as DNA, the CDR3 is TGTGCCAGCAGTTTCGGGAATTTGGGTAACTACGAGCAGTACTTC.

The V gene is TRBV27, the J gene TRBJ1-2; a weak D match, TRBD1 (6 bases). CDR1 MNHEY and CDR2 SMNVEV come from the germline V gene (reference sequence). This CDR3 has 14 residues. Trimming removed 8 bases from V and 4 bases from J, with 17 bases in between. CDR3 residues: CASQAADSTYGYTF. In DNA form, the CDR3 reads TGTGCCAGCCAAGCGGCGGACAGCACCTATGGCTACACCTTC.

The chain couples TRBV15 to TRBJ2-7; a weak D match, TRBD2 (6 bases). This CDR3 comprises 16 residues. Germline V gene sequence: CDR1 LNHNV, CDR2 YYDKDF (reference sequence). V was pared by 5 bases and J by 0 bases, with 17 bases between. The CDR3 spells CATSGSGTGVSYEQYF. In DNA form, the CDR3 reads TGTGCCACCAGCGGTAGCGGCACCGGGGTCTCCTACGAGCAGTACTTC.

This chain connects TRBV10-3 to TRBJ1-4; D possibly corresponds to TRBD1 (6 bases). From germline, CDR1 is ENHRY and CDR2 SYGVKD. The germline V and J ends were trimmed by 6 bases and 0 bases, with 17 bases remaining between them. The CDR3 has 17 residues. CDR3: CAISNGQTGPTNEKLFF. The CDR3 nucleotides are TGTGCCATCAGCAACGGACAGACAGGTCCAACTAATGAAAAACTGTTTTTT.

The V and J genes are TRBV18 and TRBJ1-4; 10 bases fit TRBD1. The CDR3 extends over 14 amino acids. Germline CDR1 is KGHSH and CDR2 is LQKENI. J gave up 8 bases and V 2 bases, and 2 bases lay outside the gene matches. The CDR3, as DNA: TGTGCCAGCTCACCAACGGGACAGGGGGAAAAACTGTTTTTT. Its protein is CASSPTGQGEKLFF.

The chain links TRBV27 to TRBJ2-1; D gene unclear. This CDR3 has 15 amino acids. Deletions cut 7 bases from V and 2 bases from J, with 15 bases between. Germline CDR1 is MNHEY and CDR2 is SMNVEV (reference sequence). This CDR3 reads CASNRGGHAYNEQFF. In DNA, the CDR3 is TGTGCCAGCAATAGAGGCGGTCATGCCTACAATGAGCAGTTCTTC.

This clone was seen once. The genes are TRBV5-1 and TRBJ2-7; tentatively, D is TRBD2 (6 bases). With 0 bases removed from V and 7 bases from J, the gap between germline ends came to 17 bases. CDR3 size: 15 residues. The germline V gene has CDR1 SGHRS and CDR2 YFSETQ. In nucleotides, the CDR3 is TGCGCCAGCAGCTTGGGCCCCGGAGGGGCGAGTGAGCAGTACTTC. This sequence encodes CASSLGPGGASEQYF.